The next 7 T cell receptor beta chains were all read from a single sample in a study of OX40 agonist ivuxolimab in advanced cancers. The data were produced by immunoSEQ multiplex PCR, yet TCRdb's version contains in-frame clones alone and is incomplete. This sample has approximately 90,000 clones; roughly 90% occur once, and the top ten carry more than 0.25%. The sample consisted of CD4+ or CD8+ T cells sorted from blood, taken in a trial of the OX40 agonist ivuxolimab. These receptors were collected from an adult with an advanced solid tumor such as melanoma, head and neck, liver or kidney cancer.

This clone has just a few counts. The genes are TRBV10-1 and TRBJ2-7; 7 bases match TRBD1. This CDR3 spans 14 amino acids. The V gene end was trimmed by 3 bases and the J gene end by 1 base; junction bases not matched to a gene: 3. Germline assignment: CDR1 WNHNN and CDR2 SYGVQD (reference sequence). The CDR3 region is CASSERQGSYEQYF. CDR3 bases: TGCGCCAGCAGTGAAAGACAGGGATCCTACGAGCAGTACTTC.

This rearrangement joins TRBV6-5 to TRBJ2-7; TRBD2 aligns across 8 bases. This CDR3 contains 14 residues. The trim removed 5 bases at V and 6 bases at J, leaving 9 bases unmatched. Per the germline V gene, CDR1 is MNHEY and CDR2 is SVGAGI. Written as DNA, the CDR3 is TGTGCCAGCAGTGCCGGTCGAGCGGGGGTCGAGCAGTACTTC. Translating gives CASSAGRAGVEQYF.

The genes are TRBV14 and TRBJ1-1, with 10 bases fitting TRBD1. The CDR3 is 16 residues long. V shed 4 bases and J 3 bases; nucleotides not matched to a gene: 8. CDR1 and CDR2 (germline): SGHDN, FVKESK. The CDR3 spells CASSPTDRGRDTEAFF. CDR3 sequence (DNA): TGTGCCAGCAGCCCTACGGACAGGGGGAGGGACACTGAAGCTTTCTTT.

The chain combines TRBV4-2 with TRBJ1-3; D unclear. Trimming left V 0 bases short and J 8 bases short, with 11 bases between. Germline CDR1 reads LGHNA; CDR2 reads YNFKEQ. CDR3 length equals 14 residues. CDR3 DNA: TGTGCCAGCAGCCAAGAGGCTACCGGGTACACCATATATTTT. Translated, it gives CASSQEATGYTIYF.

This chain joins TRBV7-9 and TRBJ2-2, with D perhaps matching TRBD1 or TRBD2 (5 bases each). Germline V CDR1 and CDR2: SEHNR, FQNEAQ (reference sequence). This CDR3 has 16 amino acids. V was clipped by 5 bases and J by 5 bases, with 18 bases between them. Written as DNA, the CDR3 is TGTGCCAGCAGCCAACGGGACGCCTCAGGTACCGGGGAGCTGTTTTTT. This codes for CASSQRDASGTGELFF. The full variable domain, with the rest looked up from reference TRBV7-9 and TRBJ2-2, is DTGVSQNPRHKITKRGQNVTFRCDPISEHNRLYWYRQTLGQGPEFLTYFQNEAQLEKSRLLSDRFSAERPKGSFSTLEIQRTEQGDSAMYLCASSQRDASGTGELFFGEGSRLTVL.

The J gene is TRBJ1-2, the V gene TRBV6-1; no clear D gene. CDR1 is MNHNS and CDR2 is SASEGT in the germline V gene. The CDR3 is 15 residues long. Trimming shortened V by 0 bases and J by 4 bases, and 12 bases separated the two germline ends. Here the CDR3 reads CASSEALRVRYGYTF. CDR3 DNA: TGTGCCAGCAGTGAAGCGTTGCGCGTCCGCTATGGCTACACCTTC.

The CDR3 region has the DNA TGTGCCAGCAGCCCCAAGGGGGCAAGCTCTGGGGCCAACGTCCTGACTTTC. Protein: CASSPKGASSGANVLTF. The gene calls are TRBV5-8 and TRBJ2-6; 7 bases map to TRBD1. Germline CDR1 is SGHTS and CDR2 is YDEGEE. The CDR3 has 17 residues. The trim removed 4 bases at V and 0 bases at J, leaving 7 bases unmatched.